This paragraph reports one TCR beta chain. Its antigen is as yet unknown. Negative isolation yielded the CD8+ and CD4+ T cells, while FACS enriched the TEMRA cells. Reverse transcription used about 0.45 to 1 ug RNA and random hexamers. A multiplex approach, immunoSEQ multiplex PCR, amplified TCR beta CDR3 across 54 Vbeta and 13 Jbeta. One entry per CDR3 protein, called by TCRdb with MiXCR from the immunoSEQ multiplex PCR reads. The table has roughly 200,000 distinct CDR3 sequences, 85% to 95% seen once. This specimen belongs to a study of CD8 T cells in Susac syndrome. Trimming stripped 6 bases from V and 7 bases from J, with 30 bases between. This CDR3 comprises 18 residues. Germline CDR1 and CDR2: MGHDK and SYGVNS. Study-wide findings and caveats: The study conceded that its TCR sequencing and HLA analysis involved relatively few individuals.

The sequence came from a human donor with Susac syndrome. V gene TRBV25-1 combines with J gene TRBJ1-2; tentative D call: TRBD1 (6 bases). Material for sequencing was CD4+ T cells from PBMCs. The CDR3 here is CASSARGPGLDSGGGYTF. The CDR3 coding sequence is TGTGCCAGCAGCGCCAGGGGCCCCGGGCTAGATTCCGGGGGTGGCTACACCTTC.